These 27 T cell receptor beta chains share one sample of origin, sequenced in a study of blood T cell repertoires in COVID-19 (dated by TCRdb to the early 2020s). The library was produced with the immunoSEQ multiplex PCR assay. TCRdb mirrors the immuneACCESS table, restricted to in-frame sequences. Some clones are absent from its copies; in checked studies, under half trace to an unresolved V gene, and the reason for the others is unknown. The sample table lists a few hundred thousand clones, 85% to 90% of them with a count of one. The ten largest clones add up to roughly 12% of the sample. Sequenced input: peripheral blood. These receptors came from a woman younger than 45 with COVID-19, enrolled during active disease.

The rearrangement uses TRBV4-1 and TRBJ2-1; TRBD1 matches 10 bases. The CDR3 spans 15 residues. From germline, CDR1 is MGHRA and CDR2 YSYEKL. J lost 8 bases, V lost 4 bases, and 8 bases had no gene match. The CDR3 sequence is CASSPLGTGVYEQFF. The CDR3 coding sequence is TGCGCCAGCAGCCCTCTGGGGACAGGGGTGTATGAGCAGTTCTTC.

The chain couples TRBV6-2 or TRBV6-3 to TRBJ2-6, with no clear D. There are 15 residues in the CDR3. Germline V CDR1 and CDR2: MNHEY, SVGEGT. Trimming removed 2 bases from V and 4 bases from J, with 9 bases in between. Written as DNA, the CDR3 is TGTGCCAGCAGTTACGGCCAAGAAGGGGCCAACGTCCTGACTTTC. It translates to CASSYGQEGANVLTF.

This clone was observed a handful of times. The chain couples TRBV29-1 to TRBJ1-1; no firm D call. The germline CDR1 and CDR2 sequences are SQVTM and ANQGSEA. The ends were cut back, 6 bases at V and 6 bases at J, with 11 bases in the middle. The CDR3 length is 11 residues. In DNA form, the CDR3 reads TGCAGCGTGACGGACTTAGCTGAAGCTTTCTTT. Translating it yields CSVTDLAEAFF.

The rearrangement uses TRBV6-4 and TRBJ2-3; TRBD1 aligns across 7 bases. V dropped 5 bases and J dropped 2; count of bases not matched to a gene: 1. The CDR3 spans 13 residues. Germline V gene sequence: CDR1 MRHNA, CDR2 SNTAGT. The CDR3 protein is CASSTGDTDTQYF. The CDR3 bases are TGTGCCAGCAGTACAGGGGACACAGATACGCAGTATTTT.

This clone appeared once. The chain recombines TRBV27 with TRBJ2-7, with a weak D call TRBD1 (5 bases). CDR1 and CDR2 (germline): MNHEY, SMNVEV (reference sequence). Trimming removed 6 bases at V and 2 bases at J, with 11 bases between. The CDR3 is 13 amino acids. The chain's CDR3 is CASRQGFAYEQYF. The CDR3, as DNA: TGTGCCAGCAGGCAGGGATTTGCCTACGAGCAGTACTTC.

V is TRBV7-9 and J is TRBJ1-3, with unresolved D. CDR1 SEHNR and CDR2 FQNEAQ come from the germline V gene (reference sequence). The length of the CDR3 is 12 residues. V gave up 3 bases and J gave up 8 bases, with 8 bases separating them. The CDR3 DNA is TGTGCCAGCAGCTTTAATCCCGACACCATATATTTT. Amino acids: CASSFNPDTIYF.

This clone was recorded a few times. The J gene is TRBJ2-2, the V gene TRBV27; TRBD1 is a possible D gene (6 bases). Trimming took off 4 bases at V and 3 bases at J, with 18 bases between the two ends. The germline V gene encodes CDR1 MNHEY and CDR2 SMNVEV (reference sequence). This CDR3 has 17 amino acids. CDR3 protein: CASSSPLQGRDTGELFF. CDR3 in DNA: TGTGCCAGCAGTTCCCCGCTCCAGGGGCGAGACACCGGGGAGCTGTTTTTT.

The CDR3 loop reads CASSYQGIGSYEQYF. In DNA, the CDR3 is TGTGCCAGCAGTTACCAGGGGATTGGGTCCTACGAGCAGTACTTC. This chain links TRBV6-5 with TRBJ2-7, with D possibly TRBD1 on 6 matching bases. Germline values: CDR1 MNHEY, CDR2 SVGAGI. V was shortened by 2 bases and J by 1 base, with 12 bases between the two germline ends. This CDR3 region has 15 residues.

This chain links TRBV5-1 with TRBJ2-3; D uncertain. The germline CDR1 and CDR2 sequences are SGHRS and YFSETQ. The CDR3 has 14 residues. V dropped 0 bases and J dropped 0 bases, with 5 bases sitting between them. The DNA of the CDR3 is TGCGCCAGCAGCTTGGTATCTAGCACAGATACGCAGTATTTT. Protein: CASSLVSSTDTQYF.

This clone was counted once. V usage is TRBV28 and J usage is TRBJ1-5, with D unclear. CDR3 size: 16 residues. In germline, CDR1 is MDHEN, CDR2 SYDVKM. Trimming removed 6 bases at V and 6 bases at J, with 21 bases between. The CDR3 bases are TGTGCCAGCAGACTAACTATGGCGGGTGCAAGTCAGCCCCAGCATTTT. Its translation: CASRLTMAGASQPQHF.

The gene calls are TRBV14 and TRBJ1-1; D may be TRBD1 (6 bases). CDR1 SGHDN and CDR2 FVKESK come from the germline V gene. CDR3 length equals 14 residues. V lost 5 bases, J lost 4 bases, and 14 bases lay in between. CDR3 in DNA: TGTGCCAGCAGCTTCGGGGGGCTGAGCACTGAAGCTTTCTTT. Amino acids: CASSFGGLSTEAFF.

The V call is TRBV9, the J call TRBJ2-7; 10 bases fit TRBD1. The CDR3 runs to 14 residues. The germline CDR1 and CDR2 sequences are SGDLS and YYNGEE. The V segment lost 3 bases and the J segment 6 bases; nucleotides outside the gene matches: 6. The CDR3 region has the DNA TGTGCCAGCAGCGCGGGACAGGGGTTCACCGAGCAGTACTTC. It specifies CASSAGQGFTEQYF.

The V and J genes are TRBV6-6 and TRBJ2-1; D not resolved. Germline CDR1 MNHNY, CDR2 SVGAGI (reference sequence). The CDR3 totals 12 residues. V was pared by 2 bases and J by 7 bases, with 6 bases between. The CDR3 nucleotides are TGTGCCAGCAGTTACACGCGGAATGAGCAGTTCTTC. Its protein product is CASSYTRNEQFF.

There are a few counts of this clone. The chain is built from TRBV13 and TRBJ1-1; weak D call: TRBD1 (5 bases). The V end was cut by 0 bases, the J end by 5 bases, with 16 bases between. Looked up from germline, CDR1 is PRHDT and CDR2 is FYEKMQ (reference sequence). The CDR3 is made up of 16 amino acids. CDR3 residues: CASSLGLRGGETEAFF. In DNA, the CDR3 is TGTGCCAGCAGCTTAGGCCTAAGGGGTGGTGAGACTGAAGCTTTCTTT.

The chain carries TRBV9 and TRBJ2-4, with D perhaps matching TRBD1 (6 bases). The CDR3 is 14 amino acids. Trimming took 0 bases from V and 4 from J, leaving 8 bases between them. From germline, CDR1 is SGDLS and CDR2 YYNGEE. The CDR3 DNA is TGTGCCAGCAGCGTAGGACAGGATAAAAACATTCAGTACTTC. Translating gives CASSVGQDKNIQYF. The entire variable domain, with the rest obtained from reference TRBV9 and TRBJ2-4, is as follows: DSGVTQTPKHLITATGQRVTLRCSPRSGDLSVYWYQQSLDQGLQFLIQYYNGEERAKGNILERFSAQQFPDLHSELNLSSLELGDSALYFCASSVGQDKNIQYFGAGTRLSVL.

The CDR3 loop is CATAGSADTQYF. CDR3 nucleotides: TGTGCCACCGCTGGGAGTGCAGATACGCAGTATTTT. V is TRBV10-3 and J is TRBJ2-3; a possible D gene is TRBD2 (5 bases). V lost 10 bases and J lost 4, with 12 bases in between. Germline V gives CDR1 ENHRY, CDR2 SYGVKD. The CDR3 has 12 residues.

The chain links TRBV18 to TRBJ2-5; no definite D call. This CDR3 comprises 14 residues. Germline-derived CDR1 and CDR2 are KGHSH and LQKENI. Trimming removed 3 bases at V and 1 base at J, with 9 bases between. The CDR3 DNA reads as TGTGCCAGCTCACCGCAACTTACCCAAGAGACCCAGTACTTC. Translated: CASSPQLTQETQYF.

V and J are TRBV24-1 and TRBJ2-7; maybe TRBD1 (6 bases). In germline, CDR1 is KGHDR, CDR2 SFDVKD. The ends were cut back, 3 bases at V and 2 bases at J, with 10 bases in the middle. This CDR3 comprises 14 residues. The CDR3 DNA reads TGTGCCACCAGTGATGGCTGGGACACCTACGAGCAGTACTTC. Amino acid sequence: CATSDGWDTYEQYF.

This clone was found once. The chain carries TRBV18 and TRBJ2-1, with 11 bases identical to TRBD2. Germline assignment: CDR1 KGHSH and CDR2 LQKENI. The CDR3 has 15 amino acids. The J segment lost 10 bases and the V segment lost 3 bases, leaving 8 bases of the junction unmatched. The CDR3: CASSPTLAGAMEQFF. As DNA, the CDR3 is TGTGCCAGCTCACCGACACTAGCGGGAGCCATGGAGCAGTTCTTC.

The chain couples TRBV3-1 (or the pseudogene TRBV3-2) to TRBJ2-5; D not resolved. The germline CDR1 and CDR2 sequences are LGHDT and YNNKEL (reference sequence). V gave up 1 base and J gave up 5 bases, with 14 bases separating them. This CDR3 contains 15 residues. CDR3 amino acids: CASSQGGLPPETQYF. CDR3 in DNA: TGTGCCAGCAGCCAAGGAGGTCTACCGCCTGAGACCCAGTACTTC.

The J gene is TRBJ2-7, the V gene TRBV29-1; 12 bases align to TRBD2. CDR1 is SQVTM and CDR2 is ANQGSEA in the germline V gene. The CDR3 contains 13 residues. After removal of 4 bases from V and 7 bases from J, the junction contained 5 bases not matched to a gene. The DNA of the CDR3 is TGCAGCGTTGGACTAGCGGGAGTGGGTGAGCAGTACTTC. The encoded protein is CSVGLAGVGEQYF.

This chain uses TRBV7-9 with TRBJ1-4, with D unclear. CDR1 is SEHNR and CDR2 is FQNEAQ in the germline V gene (reference sequence). V lost 9 bases to trimming and J lost 7 bases, with 12 bases between them. CDR3 length equals 12 residues. The CDR3 region has the DNA TGTGCCAGTGCTGAGGATGGTGAAAAACTGTTTTTT. This codes for CASAEDGEKLFF.

The J gene is TRBJ2-1, the V gene TRBV10-1; TRBD2 matches 11 bases. Germline CDR1 and CDR2: WNHNN and SYGVQD (reference sequence). The V gene end was trimmed by 4 bases and the J gene end by 3 bases; junction bases not matched to a gene: 2. CDR3 size: 15 residues. In DNA, the CDR3 is TGCGCCAGCAGTGTACTAGCGGGAGACTACAATGAGCAGTTCTTC. Protein sequence: CASSVLAGDYNEQFF.

This chain links TRBV5-6 with TRBJ1-3; D possibly corresponds to TRBD1 (6 bases). V lost 4 bases and J lost 7, with 18 bases in between. Germline CDR1 and CDR2: SGHDT and YYEEEE. CDR3 size: 15 residues. This CDR3 reads CASSVTQGLMNTIYF. The CDR3, as DNA: TGTGCCAGCAGCGTAACACAGGGCTTGATGAACACCATATATTTT.

CDR3 in DNA: TGTGCCAGCAGTTCTTCAGGCCTCCCTATTACCTACGAGCAGTACTTC. Translated: CASSSSGLPITYEQYF. The chain carries TRBV27 and TRBJ2-7; D is undetermined. This CDR3 has 16 residues. Trimming took 4 bases from V and 2 from J, leaving 18 bases between them. The germline V gene encodes CDR1 MNHEY and CDR2 SMNVEV (reference sequence).

This clone was recorded a few times. The rearrangement uses TRBV28 and TRBJ2-2, with D unresolved. The germline V and J ends were trimmed by 7 bases and 0 bases, with 6 bases remaining between them. Germline CDR1 MDHEN, CDR2 SYDVKM. The CDR3 has 13 residues. This chain's CDR3 is CASNLANTGELFF. Written as DNA, the CDR3 is TGTGCCAGCAATCTCGCGAACACCGGGGAGCTGTTTTTT.

The rearrangement joins TRBV19 to TRBJ2-3; D is perhaps TRBD2 (5 bases). CDR1 LNHDA and CDR2 SQIVND come from the germline V gene (reference sequence). The CDR3 totals 18 residues. Trimming removed 2 bases at V and 0 bases at J, with 18 bases between. CDR3 DNA: TGTGCCAGTAGTATAAGATCGAGTGGGCGGGCAAGCACAGATACGCAGTATTTT. Protein sequence: CASSIRSSGRASTDTQYF.